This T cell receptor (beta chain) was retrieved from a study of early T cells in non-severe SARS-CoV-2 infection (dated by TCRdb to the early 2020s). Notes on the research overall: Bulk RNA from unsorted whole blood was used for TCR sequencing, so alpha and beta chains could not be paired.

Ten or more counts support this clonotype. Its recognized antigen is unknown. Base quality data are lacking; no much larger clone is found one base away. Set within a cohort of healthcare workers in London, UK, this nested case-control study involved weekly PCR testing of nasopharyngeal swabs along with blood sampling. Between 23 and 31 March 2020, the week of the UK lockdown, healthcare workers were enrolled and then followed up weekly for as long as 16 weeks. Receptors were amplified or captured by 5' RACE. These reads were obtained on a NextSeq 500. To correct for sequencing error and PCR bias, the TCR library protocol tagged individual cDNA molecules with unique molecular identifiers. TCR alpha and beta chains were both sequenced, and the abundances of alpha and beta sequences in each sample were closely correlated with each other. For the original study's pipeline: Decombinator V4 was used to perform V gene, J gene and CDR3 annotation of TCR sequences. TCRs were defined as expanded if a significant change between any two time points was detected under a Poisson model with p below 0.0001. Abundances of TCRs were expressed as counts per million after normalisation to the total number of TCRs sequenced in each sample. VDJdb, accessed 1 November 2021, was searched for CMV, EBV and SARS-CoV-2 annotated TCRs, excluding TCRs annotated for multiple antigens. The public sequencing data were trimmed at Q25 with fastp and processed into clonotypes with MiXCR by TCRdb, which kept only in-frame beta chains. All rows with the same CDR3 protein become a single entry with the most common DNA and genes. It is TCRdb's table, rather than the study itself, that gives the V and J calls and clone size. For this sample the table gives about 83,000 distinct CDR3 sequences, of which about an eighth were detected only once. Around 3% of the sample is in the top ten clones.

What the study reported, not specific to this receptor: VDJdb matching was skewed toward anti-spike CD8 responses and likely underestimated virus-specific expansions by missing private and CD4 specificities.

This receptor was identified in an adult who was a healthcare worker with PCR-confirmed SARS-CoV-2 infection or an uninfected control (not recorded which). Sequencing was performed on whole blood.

The CDR3 reads CASSFSTSGSPLHF. At the DNA level, the sequence is TGTGCCAGCAGTTTTTCCACATCAGGGTCACCCCTCCACTTT. Rearrangement joined TRBV27 to TRBJ1-6; TRBD1 is perhaps the D gene, given 5 matching bases. CDR1 MNHEY and CDR2 SMNVEV are derived from the germline V gene (reference sequence). The CDR3 numbers 14 residues from cysteine through phenylalanine. Of all the DNA, just the CDR3 is kept, 42 bases in frame from base 1. V drops 3 bases and J drops 10 bases, leaving 13 bases in between.